Listed below are T cell receptor beta chains from one sample, sequenced in a study of monozygotic twins with inflammatory bowel disease. TCRdb re-analyzed the 5' RACE reads; it lists each CDR3 protein once, without DNA. The sample yields about 150,000 distinct CDR3 sequences, of which the top ten take up roughly 1.2%. Sequences were obtained from blood. The receptors stem from a human donor with ulcerative colitis or Crohn's disease, or a healthy co-twin of an affected twin (not recorded which). CDR3s include the opening cysteine and the closing phenylalanine or tryptophan.

CDR3 length	V gene	J gene	CDR3 protein
13	TRBV12-3/TRBV12-4	TRBJ1-5	CASSPDSGQPQHF
14	TRBV7-2	TRBJ2-5	CASSLRGARETQYF
15	TRBV15	TRBJ2-2	CATSDSGSNTGELFF
13	TRBV30	TRBJ2-2	CAWSTENTGELFF
17	TRBV6-1	TRBJ2-3	CASYRLGSSGFTDTQYF
14	TRBV10-2	TRBJ2-7	CASRPGLAVYEQYF
14	TRBV6-2/TRBV6-3	TRBJ2-7	CASTSAGGNYEQYF
14	TRBV24-1	TRBJ2-7	CATSEPGQNYEQYF
14	TRBV11-2	TRBJ1-1	CASSLGIGRFEAFF
15	TRBV24-1	TRBJ2-2	CATSDKTTHTGELFF
15	TRBV19	TRBJ1-1	CASSVEGILNTEAFF
17	TRBV4-3	TRBJ2-3	CASSQEIGRGPQDTQYF
15	TRBV28	TRBJ2-3	CASSFLAGRTDTQYF
14	TRBV2	TRBJ2-3	CASSVGRESDTQYF
12	TRBV4-1	TRBJ1-5	CASSQGTQPQHF
14	TRBV2	TRBJ1-1	CASSPDRAGTEAFF
16	TRBV11-2	TRBJ2-5	CASSSPTSGSLGTQYF